This TCR beta chain was obtained from a study of OX40 agonist ivuxolimab in advanced cancers. For the study at large: Every 2 weeks, patients got intravenous ivuxolimab at one of six dose levels (0.01-10 mg/kg). Study conclusions and caveats: The antigens recognized by the expanded peripheral T cells, that is their antigen specificity, were not determined. At 0.1 to 3.0 mg/kg and by week 6, CD4+ and CD8+ T cells in the blood had expanded clonally.

Notes on this clone: What it recognizes is unknown.

J lost 5 bases, V lost 6 bases, and 6 bases had no gene match. The germline gives CDR1 KGHSH, CDR2 LQKENI. CDR3 length: 15 residues. Peripheral blood came from all dose cohorts at three timepoints. Assay: immunoSEQ multiplex PCR; the TCRdb copy retains only in-frame clones and omits some. The sample consists of some 79,000 clones, 80% to 95% of them appearing once. The rearrangement uses TRBV18 and TRBJ2-5; 13 bases line up with TRBD2. This clonotype was obtained from an adult with an advanced solid tumor such as melanoma, head and neck, liver or kidney cancer. This specimen consisted of CD4+ or CD8+ T cells sorted from blood, obtained in a trial of the OX40 agonist ivuxolimab. CDR3 nucleotide sequence: TGTGCCAGCTCCCGACTAGCGGGAGGACGGGAGACCCAGTACTTC. It is translated as CASSRLAGGRETQYF.